These 30 T cell receptor beta chains share one sample of origin, sequenced in a study of T cell responses to AZD1222 COVID-19 vaccine. Produced via immunoSEQ multiplex PCR; TCRdb's table is partial and in-frame only. The data hold more than 95,000 clones, with approximately 86% observed a single time. This material consisted of peripheral blood, taken 28 days after the second dose of the MenACWY control vaccine. These receptor sequences come from an adult who received the MenACWY meningococcal vaccine as a control.

In its sample, this clone was seen once. The V gene is TRBV9, the J gene TRBJ2-1; D gene ambiguous. V lost 3 bases and J lost 6, with 4 bases in between. The germline gives CDR1 SGDLS, CDR2 YYNGEE. This CDR3 has 11 amino acids. In nucleotides, the CDR3 is TGTGCCAGCAGCGCACTCAATGAGCAGTTCTTC. This codes for CASSALNEQFF.

The rearrangement joins TRBV5-1 to TRBJ1-5; TRBD1 might be the D (6 bases). Germline CDR1 and CDR2: SGHRS and YFSETQ. Trimming removed 0 bases from V and 6 bases from J, with 13 bases in between. This CDR3 spans 15 amino acids. The CDR3 nucleotides read TGCGCCAGCAGCTTGGCCACAGGGTACGGTCAGCCCCAGCATTTT. Its protein product is CASSLATGYGQPQHF. The full variable domain, in which reference TRBV5-1 and TRBJ1-5 provide the parts outside the CDR3, is KAGVTQTPRYLIKTRGQQVTLSCSPISGHRSVSWYQQTPGQGLQFLFEYFSETQRNKGNFPGRFSGRQFSNSRSEMNVSTLELGDSALYLCASSLATGYGQPQHFGDGTRLSIL.

The genes are TRBV25-1 and TRBJ2-5; 7 bases are a match to TRBD2. The ends lost 3 bases at V and 5 bases at J; junction bases unmatched: 6. Germline CDR1 and CDR2: MGHDK and SYGVNS. The CDR3 sequence is 14 residues long. The CDR3 loop reads CASSDPTSDETQYF. The DNA of the CDR3 is TGTGCCAGCAGTGACCCAACTAGCGACGAGACCCAGTACTTC.

This chain joins TRBV5-1 and TRBJ2-5; TRBD2 matches at 8 bases. Germline assignment: CDR1 SGHRS and CDR2 YFSETQ. This CDR3 region has 15 residues. The V segment lost 5 bases and the J segment 4 bases; nucleotides outside the gene matches: 10. CDR3 residues: CASRPGTSGRETQYF. For the CDR3, the DNA is TGCGCCAGCAGGCCCGGGACTAGTGGGAGAGAGACCCAGTACTTC.

The gene calls are TRBV11-2 and TRBJ1-2, with no clear D. This CDR3 has 17 residues. Between the trimmed V and J ends, which lost 5 bases and 2 bases, there was a span of 21 bases. Germline V gene data show CDR1 as SGHAT and CDR2 as FQNNGV. This CDR3 is CASSAIRREGSNYGYTF. CDR3 DNA: TGTGCCAGCAGCGCAATACGTCGCGAGGGCTCAAACTATGGCTACACCTTC. Full variable domain (rest looked up from reference TRBV11-2 and TRBJ1-2): EAGVAQSPRYKIIEKRQSVAFWCNPISGHATLYWYQQILGQGPKLLIQFQNNGVVDDSQLPKDRFSAERLKGVDSTLKIQPAKLEDSAVYLCASSAIRREGSNYGYTFGSGTRLTVV.

The chain links TRBV5-8 to TRBJ1-2, with TRBD1 matching over 8 bases. Germline assignment: CDR1 SGHTS and CDR2 YDEGEE. V lost 4 bases and J lost 8; bases outside the gene matches: 4. There are 12 residues in the CDR3. CDR3 DNA sequence: TGTGCCAGCAGCCGACAGGGGCGAGGCTACACCTTC. It yields the protein CASSRQGRGYTF.

This chain connects TRBV24-1 to TRBJ2-7; 15 bases fit TRBD2. V shed 7 bases and J 5 bases; nucleotides not matched to a gene: 5. The CDR3 extends over 15 amino acids. Per the germline V gene, CDR1 is KGHDR and CDR2 is SFDVKD. The CDR3 DNA is TGTGCCACCAGCACTCGGACTAGCGGGGGGGACGAGCAGTACTTC. This gives the protein CATSTRTSGGDEQYF.

The J gene is TRBJ2-2, the V gene TRBV2, with 7 positions matching TRBD1. Germline CDR1 and CDR2: SNHLY and FYNNEI. The J segment lost 6 bases and the V segment lost 6 bases, leaving 7 bases of the junction unmatched. The CDR3 has 14 residues. The CDR3, as DNA: TGTGCCAGCAGAAGACAGGGTAGGGCCGGGGAGCTGTTTTTT. Encoded protein: CASRRQGRAGELFF. Using reference TRBV2 and TRBJ2-2 for the parts outside the CDR3, the full variable domain is EPEVTQTPSHQVTQMGQEVILRCVPISNHLYFYWYRQILGQKVEFLVSFYNNEISEKSEIFDDQFSVERPDGSNFTLKIRSTKLEDSAMYFCASRRQGRAGELFFGEGSRLTVL.

V is TRBV7-2 and J is TRBJ2-2, with D maybe TRBD2 (7 bases). Germline V CDR1 and CDR2: SGHTA, FQGNSA. The CDR3 length is 16 residues. Trimming stripped 5 bases from V and 5 bases from J, with 18 bases between. The CDR3 is CASSIEGGRLTGELFF. The CDR3 nucleotides read TGTGCCAGCAGCATAGAGGGGGGGCGCCTAACCGGGGAGCTGTTTTTT. The whole variable domain, remainder taken from reference TRBV7-2 and TRBJ2-2, is GAGVSQSPSNKVTEKGKDVELRCDPISGHTALYWYRQSLGQGLEFLIYFQGNSAPDKSGLPSDRFSAERTGGSVSTLTIQRTQQEDSAVYLCASSIEGGRLTGELFFGEGSRLTVL.

This clone showed up just once. The gene calls are TRBV7-3 and TRBJ2-7; D is ambiguous. Germline V gives CDR1 SGHTA, CDR2 FQGTGA. The CDR3 runs 13 residues. V shed 2 bases and J shed 3 bases, with 8 bases lying between them. The CDR3 nucleotides are TGTGCCAGCAGCTTACGGCCATACTACGAGCAGTACTTC. It yields the protein CASSLRPYYEQYF. Drawing the rest from reference TRBV7-3 and TRBJ2-7, the complete variable domain is GAGVSQTPSNKVTEKGKYVELRCDPISGHTALYWYRQSLGQGPEFLIYFQGTGAADDSGLPNDRFFAVRPEGSVSTLKIQRTERGDSAVYLCASSLRPYYEQYFGPGTRLTVT.

The chain couples TRBV9 to TRBJ1-4; possible D gene TRBD1, 5 bases. Germline-derived CDR1 and CDR2 are SGDLS and YYNGEE. The CDR3 is made up of 14 amino acids. V lost 3 bases and J lost 7, with 13 bases in between. The CDR3 sequence: CASSATPRGEKLFF. In nucleotides, the CDR3 is TGTGCCAGCAGCGCGACCCCGAGGGGTGAAAAACTGTTTTTT.

V gene TRBV30 combines with J gene TRBJ1-5, with no clear D. Germline CDR1 is GTSNPN and CDR2 is SVGIG (reference sequence). This CDR3 spans 13 amino acids. The ends were cut back, 2 bases at V and 4 bases at J, with 9 bases in the middle. The CDR3 here is CAWSTDTNQPQHF. The CDR3 region has the DNA TGTGCCTGGAGTACTGACACAAATCAGCCCCAGCATTTT.

J is TRBJ1-1 and V is TRBV28; D is unresolved. V lost 7 bases and J lost 11, with 14 bases in between. The germline CDR1 and CDR2 sequences are MDHEN and SYDVKM. CDR3 length: 11 amino acids. CDR3 in DNA: TGTGCCAGCAAAAACTTGGTACGGGCTTTCTTT. This sequence encodes CASKNLVRAFF.

The V call is TRBV7-9, the J call TRBJ1-1; D gene uncertain. V was shortened by 5 bases and J by 8 bases, with 12 bases between the two germline ends. Germline V CDR1 and CDR2: SEHNR, FQNEAQ (reference sequence). The CDR3 length is 12 residues. CDR3 protein: CASSTPSGEAFF. CDR3 coding DNA: TGTGCCAGCAGCACCCCGTCCGGCGAAGCTTTCTTT. Combining the CDR3 with reference TRBV7-9 and TRBJ1-1 gives the whole variable domain DTGVSQNPRHKITKRGQNVTFRCDPISEHNRLYWYRQTLGQGPEFLTYFQNEAQLEKSRLLSDRFSAERPKGSFSTLEIQRTEQGDSAMYLCASSTPSGEAFFGQGTRLTVV.

The chain carries TRBV21-1 and TRBJ1-4; TRBD1 was called by the table and not checked on the DNA. TRBV21-1 is deemed a pseudogene. The CDR3 loop spans 18 amino acids. The CDR3 region has the DNA TGTGCCAGCAGCTTCCGGACAGGGGGCTTAGGAACTAATGAAAAACTGTTTTTT. Protein sequence: CASSFRTGGLGTNEKLFF.

This clone came up once. The rearrangement joins TRBV7-3 to TRBJ2-7; 9 bases line up with TRBD2. The ends lost 2 bases at V and 0 bases at J; junction bases unmatched: 2. CDR1 SGHTA and CDR2 FQGTGA come from the germline V gene. The CDR3 extends over 15 amino acids. CDR3: CASSLDSGSSYEQYF. As DNA, the CDR3 is TGTGCCAGCAGCTTAGATAGCGGGAGCTCCTACGAGCAGTACTTC. Using reference TRBV7-3 and TRBJ2-7 for the parts outside the CDR3, the full variable domain is GAGVSQTPSNKVTEKGKYVELRCDPISGHTALYWYRQSLGQGPEFLIYFQGTGAADDSGLPNDRFFAVRPEGSVSTLKIQRTERGDSAVYLCASSLDSGSSYEQYFGPGTRLTVT.

This chain links TRBV11-3 with TRBJ2-1, with D perhaps matching TRBD2 (6 bases). Trimming removed 5 bases from V and 3 bases from J, with 14 bases in between. Germline V CDR1 and CDR2: SGHNT, YENEEA. The CDR3 runs to 15 residues. CDR3 sequence (DNA): TGTGCCAGCAGCGAAGGGACGGGGGACTACAATGAGCAGTTCTTC. Residues: CASSEGTGDYNEQFF.

The chain employs TRBV4-1 and TRBJ2-2; the D is unclear. Germline assignment: CDR1 MGHRA and CDR2 YSYEKL. V gave up 1 base and J gave up 0 bases, with 24 bases separating them. The CDR3 has 21 residues. The CDR3 DNA is TGCGCCAGCAGCCAAGTACGGGCGCAGACAACGCGCGACGCGAACACCGGGGAGCTGTTTTTT. As protein: CASSQVRAQTTRDANTGELFF.

This clone was detected only once. The V call is TRBV7-2, the J call TRBJ2-1; 13 nucleotides agree with TRBD2. This CDR3 region has 17 residues. V trimming: 4 bases; J trimming: 2 bases; junction bases outside the gene matches: 5. The germline gives CDR1 SGHTA, CDR2 FQGNSA. In DNA, the CDR3 is TGTGCCAGCAGCTCGACAGGACTAGCGGGGGCCTACAATGAGCAGTTCTTC. The encoded protein is CASSSTGLAGAYNEQFF.

A single count supports this clone. The chain has TRBV12-3 or TRBV12-4 and TRBJ1-2; unclear D gene. The CDR3 totals 13 residues. V lost 6 bases to trimming and J lost 4 bases, with 12 bases between them. DNA for the CDR3: TGTGCCAGCAGCCGGTTAGGGCCCTATGGCTACACCTTC. It is translated as CASSRLGPYGYTF.

This clone is a singleton in its sample. The rearrangement links TRBV24-1 to TRBJ1-5; weak D call: TRBD1 (6 bases). The CDR3 spans 14 residues. Germline values: CDR1 KGHDR, CDR2 SFDVKD. The V end lost 4 bases, the J end lost 8 bases, and 14 bases lay between the germline ends. The CDR3 DNA sequence: TGTGCCACCAGTGACCCAAGGGACACCAAGCCCCAGCATTTT. It encodes CATSDPRDTKPQHF.

CDR3 protein: CASSHRGQGDEKLFF. CDR3 coding DNA: TGTGCCAGCTCCCACCGGGGACAGGGCGATGAAAAACTGTTTTTT. This chain uses TRBV2 with TRBJ1-4; 9 nucleotides line up with TRBD1. CDR1 and CDR2 (germline): SNHLY, FYNNEI. J lost 6 bases, V lost 8 bases, and 10 bases had no gene match. This CDR3 has 15 amino acids.

This chain joins TRBV23-1 and TRBJ1-5; D is possibly TRBD1 (6 bases). TRBV23-1 is treated as an ORF (open reading frame) with a function not yet certain. V shed 4 bases and J shed 5 bases, with 15 bases lying between them. The CDR3 length is 15 residues. The CDR3 DNA sequence: TGCGCCAGCAGTCTACAAGGGGCAGGGGATCAGCCCCAGCATTTT. Protein product: CASSLQGAGDQPQHF.

The rearrangement uses TRBV6-5 and TRBJ2-7; D gene uncertain. Germline V CDR1 and CDR2: MNHEY, SVGAGI. Trimming left V 4 bases short and J 5 bases short, with 12 bases between. The length of the CDR3 is 13 residues. The CDR3 coding sequence is TGTGCCAGCAGTTCTGCTCCACGACACGAGCAGTACTTC. Encoded protein: CASSSAPRHEQYF.

The rearrangement uses TRBV15 and TRBJ1-1, with D possibly being TRBD1 (6 bases). CDR3 length equals 20 residues. Between the trimmed V and J ends, which lost 3 bases and 0 bases, there was a span of 26 bases. From germline, CDR1 is LNHNV and CDR2 YYDKDF (reference sequence). CDR3 in DNA: TGTGCCACCAGCAGGGACCCGACACAGGGTCAGCGCCCAATGAACACTGAAGCTTTCTTT. It yields the protein CATSRDPTQGQRPMNTEAFF.

CDR3 nucleotides: TGTGCCAGCAGGGGACCGACACAGGGGGAGACCCAGTACTTC. It codes for CASRGPTQGETQYF. The rearrangement joins TRBV6-5 to TRBJ2-5; 7 positions agree with TRBD1. This CDR3 is built from 14 residues. Germline assignment: CDR1 MNHEY and CDR2 SVGAGI. After removal of 6 bases from V and 5 bases from J, the junction contained 9 bases not matched to a gene.

The chain employs TRBV5-6 and TRBJ1-1, with D perhaps TRBD1 (6 bases). CDR1 is SGHDT and CDR2 is YYEEEE in the germline V gene. The CDR3 consists of 14 residues. V lost 2 bases, J lost 0 bases, and 8 bases lay in between. In DNA, the CDR3 is TGTGCCAGCAGCTTCGGACAGCTGAACACTGAAGCTTTCTTT. As protein: CASSFGQLNTEAFF.

The chain uses TRBV10-3 and TRBJ2-2, with a weak D call TRBD1 (6 bases). The V end lost 4 bases, the J end lost 0 bases, and 12 bases lay between the germline ends. CDR3 length: 16 amino acids. Germline V CDR1 and CDR2: ENHRY, SYGVKD. CDR3 DNA sequence: TGTGCCATCAGTGTAGGGGGAGTCGCGAACACCGGGGAGCTGTTTTTT. Protein sequence: CAISVGGVANTGELFF.

The chain is built from TRBV28 and TRBJ1-6; no firm D call. CDR1 is MDHEN and CDR2 is SYDVKM in the germline V gene. CDR3 length: 13 amino acids. V was pared by 3 bases and J by 14 bases, with 14 bases between. The CDR3 DNA reads TGTGCCAGCAGTTTGGTGGGTTTCACTACCCTCCACTTT. It encodes CASSLVGFTTLHF.

This clone was observed a few times. The chain combines TRBV19 with TRBJ1-5; D is uncertain. CDR3 length equals 15 residues. CDR1 is LNHDA, CDR2 SQIVND, per germline (reference sequence). V was shortened by 4 bases and J by 0 bases, with 10 bases between the two germline ends. CDR3 bases: TGTGCCAGTAGTAGCTATGTAGATAGCAATCAGCCCCAGCATTTT. This encodes CASSSYVDSNQPQHF.